These T cell receptor beta chains were read from a single sample in a study of blood T cell repertoires in COVID-19. The protocol was immunoSEQ multiplex PCR, while the TCRdb copy is restricted to in-frame clones and leaves out a portion. The data hold roughly 72,000 clones, with roughly 90% observed a single time. The specimen was peripheral blood. These receptors originate from a human donor in a cohort sampled during active COVID-19. Both conserved end residues are part of each CDR3. Each record gives: V gene, D gene, CDR3 protein. The D gene is left open where the match is weak.

v_call: TRBV7-9; d_call: -; cdr3_aa: CASSNSNEQFF
v_call: TRBV19; d_call: TRBD1; cdr3_aa: CASSGYAGTAYPNYGYTF
v_call: TRBV2; d_call: TRBD2; cdr3_aa: CASSELGTRGINEQFF
v_call: TRBV14; d_call: -; cdr3_aa: CASSQAPGWSEAFF
v_call: TRBV19; d_call: TRBD1; cdr3_aa: CASSDHGTGSYEQYF
v_call: TRBV7-8; d_call: TRBD1; cdr3_aa: CASSPTGYYEQYF
v_call: TRBV5-1; d_call: TRBD1; cdr3_aa: CASSGSGGAGGYTF
v_call: TRBV9; d_call: TRBD2; cdr3_aa: CASSVGSSGRIISYNEQFF
v_call: TRBV7-7; d_call: -; cdr3_aa: CASSLGAGSRGIEAGNTIYF
v_call: TRBV3-1/TRBV3-2; d_call: TRBD1; cdr3_aa: CASTQPGQANSPLHF
v_call: TRBV12-5; d_call: TRBD1; cdr3_aa: CASGLGGTGFYNEQFF
v_call: TRBV10-2; d_call: -; cdr3_aa: CASSESLLLGHEQYF
v_call: TRBV3-1/TRBV3-2; d_call: TRBD2; cdr3_aa: CASSPRRAGGPAETQYF
v_call: TRBV2; d_call: -; cdr3_aa: CASSGGGGNTIYF
v_call: TRBV7-2; d_call: TRBD1; cdr3_aa: CASSIGTGEVEQYF
v_call: TRBV19; d_call: TRBD2; cdr3_aa: CASSLGTTYNEQFF
v_call: TRBV9; d_call: -; cdr3_aa: CASSVAGEQFF
v_call: TRBV6-6; d_call: TRBD1; cdr3_aa: CATSTGVNQPQHF
v_call: TRBV6-5; d_call: -; cdr3_aa: CASSYSLRGTTGELFF
v_call: TRBV15; d_call: TRBD1; cdr3_aa: CATSRDPRDSSNQPQHF
v_call: TRBV6-2/TRBV6-3; d_call: -; cdr3_aa: CASSYADTPYEQYF
v_call: TRBV4-3; d_call: TRBD1; cdr3_aa: CASSQADRNYGYTF
v_call: TRBV19; d_call: TRBD1; cdr3_aa: CASSIRRDRAGYSNQPQHF